These T cell receptor beta chains were read from a single sample in a study of read filtering for tumor transcriptome and immune sequencing. Via MiXCR, TCRdb re-called the reads, giving one row per CDR3 protein. The sample lists around 130,000 distinct CDR3 sequences, roughly an eighth occurring once. The sample was a population of CD138-negative cells sorted from bone marrow. Receptors originate from a donor aged 40 or older with multiple myeloma. The CDR3 runs from the conserved cysteine through the conserved F or W.

v_call	j_call	cdr3_aa
TRBV18	TRBJ2-1	CASSSSGAGAQFF
TRBV5-1	TRBJ2-3	CASSLGPRGTDTQYF
TRBV29-1	TRBJ2-1	CSVDPWGGRGNEQFF
TRBV7-2	TRBJ2-5	CASSLVVQETQYF
TRBV6-2/TRBV6-3	TRBJ2-1	CASSSRGSGRGNEQFF
TRBV29-1	TRBJ2-1	CSVEGRDVYNEQFF
TRBV19	TRBJ1-5	CASSRDRATNQPQHF
TRBV18	TRBJ1-5	CASSRDRNQPQHF
TRBV12-3/TRBV12-4	TRBJ1-1	CASSSSAGNTEAFF
TRBV7-9	TRBJ1-5	CASSEGRGGVSNQPQHF
TRBV11-3	TRBJ2-1	CASSLGLAGKVRTYNEQFF
TRBV6-2/TRBV6-3	TRBJ2-7	CASSRQGTYEQYF
TRBV7-8	TRBJ2-7	CASSLGAGFGHWQYF
TRBV19	TRBJ1-1	CASTLGGGAFF
TRBV5-5	TRBJ2-7	CASSGPGPYLDEQYF
TRBV14	TRBJ1-1	CASSLARGWTEAFF
TRBV19	TRBJ1-2	CASSMNGANYGYTF
TRBV5-1	TRBJ2-5	CASSFGGIAQETQYF
TRBV2	TRBJ2-7	CAGRGLFYEQYF
TRBV29-1	TRBJ2-3	CSAGLAGGDTQYF
TRBV19	TRBJ2-1	CASSIQGRFNEQFF
TRBV10-3	TRBJ1-2	CAISEFVGQGAYGYTF
TRBV27	TRBJ2-1	CASSITSGDEQFF
TRBV10-3	TRBJ2-3	CAISPGQGNTDTQYF
TRBV7-2	TRBJ2-3	CASSFWRNTDTQYF
TRBV27	TRBJ1-4	CASSSTGLRINNYVEKLFF
TRBV3-1	TRBJ1-5	CASSQGTNNQPQHF
TRBV2	TRBJ2-7	CASYLASYEQYF
TRBV2	TRBJ2-3	CATKIWTVTDTQYF
TRBV4-2	TRBJ2-5	CASSLTGTRETQYF
TRBV5-1	TRBJ2-2	CASSLTVNTGELFF
TRBV5-1	TRBJ1-1	CASRDPVNTEAFF
TRBV6-6	TRBJ1-5	CASTHAPRQPQHF
TRBV29-1	TRBJ2-1	CSAAVRTTNEQFF
TRBV6-5	TRBJ1-1	CASSLDRVGPEAFF
TRBV6-2/TRBV6-3	TRBJ2-5	CASSERTSGSETQYF
TRBV9	TRBJ2-7	CASSVSSGFGADYEQYF
TRBV11-3	TRBJ2-5	CASSLEGLTQETQYF
TRBV10-2	TRBJ1-5	CASLSGYSNQPQHF
TRBV6-5	TRBJ2-7	CASRPGTGSEQYF
TRBV20-1	TRBJ1-5	CSAMDTGSNQPQHF
TRBV27	TRBJ2-1	CASSLTGEYNEQFF
TRBV19	TRBJ2-7	CASSITVSGPYEQYF
TRBV11-2	TRBJ2-1	CASSFKLAGGPLYNEQFF
TRBV10-3	TRBJ2-5	CATGRGDQETQYF
TRBV4-1	TRBJ1-2	CASSQDITESSGYTF
TRBV9	TRBJ2-2	CASSGHRVTNTGELFF
TRBV6-5	TRBJ2-4	CASSSGQLAKNIQYF
TRBV20-1	TRBJ2-2	CSVEGRGELFF
TRBV5-4	TRBJ2-3	CASSLRGRGWEADTQYF
TRBV3-1	TRBJ2-5	CASSQDTGKEAQYF
TRBV10-3	TRBJ2-2	CAISEVWRENTGELFF
TRBV4-2	TRBJ2-7	CASSQESGTGGVYEQYF
TRBV15	TRBJ2-5	CATSFGTSGSKETQYF
TRBV29-1	TRBJ1-5	CSVSATSNQPQHF
TRBV12-3/TRBV12-4	TRBJ2-5	CAGSSSGLAGGQETQYF
TRBV6-2/TRBV6-3	TRBJ2-7	CASSFLDSYEQYF